This T cell receptor beta chain originates from a study of blood T cell repertoires in COVID-19. Background on the study: COVID-19 samples collected from the United States, Italy and Spain covered acute and convalescent phases.

The CDR3 covers 14 residues. The germline gives CDR1 SQVTM, CDR2 ANQGSEA. The germline V and J ends were trimmed by 5 bases and 5 bases, with 17 bases remaining between them. In the source study's methods: Estimation of nucleated cell counts was performed using reference gene primer amplification. The repertoire was sequenced with immunoSEQ multiplex PCR; TCRdb's copy has only in-frame clones and lacks some. For V, J and clone size, that table is used; D and trimming come from the DNA. This sample carries some 110,000 clones, approximately 80% of them seen once, and the ten largest clones take about 16%.

The sample comprised peripheral blood. The sequence came from a woman of 80 years or more with acute or convalescent COVID-19. The chain recombines TRBV29-1 with TRBJ2-3; D is perhaps TRBD2 (6 bases). The CDR3 region is CSVRARAGEDTQYF. Written as DNA, the CDR3 is TGCAGCGTTCGGGCCCGAGCGGGTGAAGATACGCAGTATTTT.